The 13 T cell receptor beta chains given below trace back to one sample, sequenced in a study of blood T cell repertoires in COVID-19. Profiled with immunoSEQ multiplex PCR; TCRdb holds only in-frame clones, not every one. The sample consists of some 250,000 clones, about 86% of them appearing once. The sequencing input was peripheral blood. All receptors come from a woman aged 55-70 years with active or convalescent COVID-19.

The chain recombines TRBV5-5 with TRBJ1-2, with 9 bases that match TRBD1. This CDR3 has 13 residues. V gave up 2 bases and J gave up 8 bases; unmatched junction bases: 4. Germline loops: CDR1 SGHKS, CDR2 YYEKEE (reference sequence). DNA of the CDR3: TGTGCCAGCAGCTTCCGGACAGGGGAAGGCTACACCTTC. It is translated as CASSFRTGEGYTF. The full variable domain, its missing parts supplied by reference TRBV5-5 and TRBJ1-2, is DAGVTQSPTHLIKTRGQQVTLRCSPISGHKSVSWYQQVLGQGPQFIFQYYEKEERGRGNFPDRFSARQFPNYSSELNVNALLLGDSALYLCASSFRTGEGYTFGSGTRLTVV.

The V gene is TRBV19, the J gene TRBJ2-1; 7 bases fit TRBD2. Germline CDR1 is LNHDA and CDR2 is SQIVND (reference sequence). Trimming took 0 bases from V and 10 from J; bases not matched to a gene: 9. The CDR3 contains 15 residues. The CDR3 nucleotides are TGTGCCAGTAGTATAGAACTAGCGAGGGGCGGGGAGCAGTTCTTC. Residues: CASSIELARGGEQFF.

The chain joins TRBV3-1 (or the pseudogene TRBV3-2) to TRBJ2-3; maybe TRBD1 (5 bases). Looked up from germline, CDR1 is LGHDT and CDR2 is YNNKEL (reference sequence). The CDR3 is 17 residues long. Trimming removed 2 bases from V and 0 bases from J, with 15 bases in between. The CDR3 loop reads CASSQRPDSSSTDTQYF. The CDR3 DNA reads TGTGCCAGCAGCCAAAGGCCTGACAGCTCTAGCACAGATACGCAGTATTTT.

The genes are TRBV19 and TRBJ2-7, with 10 bases lining up with TRBD2. Germline V gene sequence: CDR1 LNHDA, CDR2 SQIVND (reference sequence). Unmatched junction bases numbered 9, after V lost 6 bases and J lost 4 bases. This CDR3 contains 15 residues. CDR3 sequence reads: CASSLPGTSVYEQYF. As DNA, the CDR3 is TGTGCCAGTAGCCTGCCGGGGACTAGCGTATACGAGCAGTACTTC.

The chain couples TRBV12-2 to TRBJ2-5; the D call in the table, TRBD1, was not verified against the DNA. TRBV12-2 is deemed a pseudogene. This CDR3 is 15 amino acids long. The CDR3 nucleotides read TGTGCAAGTCGCTTAGTTTGGGGGCGCCGGGAGACCCAGTACTTC. Amino acids: CASRLVWGRRETQYF.

The chain links TRBV3-1 (or the pseudogene TRBV3-2) to TRBJ2-7; D gene ambiguous. The germline V gene encodes CDR1 LGHDT and CDR2 YNNKEL (reference sequence). The ends were cut back, 0 bases at V and 2 bases at J, with 5 bases in the middle. This CDR3 is built from 13 residues. CDR3 region: CASSQETPYEQYF. The CDR3 nucleotides are TGTGCCAGCAGCCAAGAAACACCCTACGAGCAGTACTTC.

The chain employs TRBV29-1 and TRBJ1-1, with 9 bases that match TRBD1. CDR3 length: 14 amino acids. Trimming at V came to 6 bases and at J to 3 bases, leaving 8 bases not matched to a gene. CDR1 is SQVTM, CDR2 ANQGSEA, per germline. This chain's CDR3 is CSVKRRQGDTEAFF. The CDR3 nucleotides read TGCAGCGTCAAGCGACGACAGGGGGACACTGAAGCTTTCTTT.

This clone was picked up a small number of times. V gene TRBV5-4 combines with J gene TRBJ2-7; D perhaps matches TRBD2 (7 bases). The length of the CDR3 is 12 residues. The V and J ends lost 5 bases and 10 bases respectively, with 16 bases between them. The V gene's germline CDR1 is SGHNT and CDR2 YYREEE (reference sequence). The CDR3 DNA reads as TGTGCCAGCAGTGCGGGGGCCAGGGTCCAGTACTTC. This translates into CASSAGARVQYF. The whole variable domain, remainder taken from reference TRBV5-4 and TRBJ2-7, is ETGVTQSPTHLIKTRGQQVTLRCSSQSGHNTVSWYQQALGQGPQFIFQYYREEENGRGNFPPRFSGLQFPNYSSELNVNALELDDSALYLCASSAGARVQYFGPGTRLTVT.

The gene calls are TRBV7-8 and TRBJ2-7, with D possibly matching TRBD1 (5 bases). Germline CDR1 reads SGHVS; CDR2 reads FQNEAQ. V lost 0 bases and J lost 3, with 18 bases in between. The length of the CDR3 is 17 residues. CDR3 residues: CASSLAVVGVLSYEQYF. CDR3 DNA sequence: TGTGCCAGCAGCTTAGCGGTCGTAGGGGTATTGAGCTACGAGCAGTACTTC.

This clone appeared once. The chain uses TRBV2 and TRBJ1-4; 9 nucleotides line up with TRBD1. V lost 6 bases and J lost 7; bases outside the gene matches: 6. Germline CDR1 SNHLY, CDR2 FYNNEI. This CDR3 contains 14 residues. CDR3 in amino acids: CASSRDRDGEKLFF. The CDR3 DNA reads as TGTGCCAGCAGCCGGGACAGGGACGGTGAAAAACTGTTTTTT.

This clone was detected only a few times. The V gene is TRBV4-2, the J gene TRBJ2-5, with TRBD1 as a possible D gene (6 bases). V was shortened by 0 bases and J by 4 bases, with 21 bases between the two germline ends. The CDR3 consists of 18 residues. Germline loops: CDR1 LGHNA, CDR2 YNFKEQ. The CDR3 bases are TGTGCCAGCAGCCAAGATCTGGGAACCATACAGGGAAGAGAGACCCAGTACTTC. This codes for CASSQDLGTIQGRETQYF.

The chain employs TRBV5-6 and TRBJ1-2, with a weak D call TRBD1 (6 bases). The CDR3 has 14 amino acids. Germline values: CDR1 SGHDT, CDR2 YYEEEE. V lost 5 bases, J lost 4 bases, and 15 bases lay in between. CDR3 DNA: TGTGCCAGCAGGCCTCGTCAGGGGACCTATGGCTACACCTTC. This sequence encodes CASRPRQGTYGYTF.

This clone was seen once. Other nucleotide sequences from this sample produce the same CDR3. This rearrangement joins TRBV19 to TRBJ1-5; tentative D call: TRBD1 (6 bases). The CDR3 runs 12 residues. CDR1 is LNHDA, CDR2 SQIVND, per germline (reference sequence). V lost 2 bases and J 7 bases, leaving 6 bases between the germline ends. CDR3 amino acids: CASSIRGQPQHF. The CDR3 DNA reads as TGTGCCAGTAGTATAAGGGGGCAGCCCCAGCATTTT. Drawing the rest from reference TRBV19 and TRBJ1-5, the complete variable domain is DGGITQSPKYLFRKEGQNVTLSCEQNLNHDAMYWYRQDPGQGLRLIYYSQIVNDFQKGDIAEGYSVSREKKESFPLTVTSAQKNPTAFYLCASSIRGQPQHFGDGTRLSIL.